A few counts support the clone carrying this TCR beta chain. This sample stems from a study of regulatory T cells in long-lasting Graves disease. Construction of the TCR beta libraries employed iRepertoire HTBI primers in conjunction with Arm-PCR of CDR3 regions. TCRdb analysed the multiplex PCR reads with MiXCR anew, one entry per CDR3 protein. The sample holds 550,000 or so distinct CDR3 sequences, approximately 12% seen once. Specified time point: newly diagnosed GD, antithyroid drugs for less than 3 months. PBMCs provided the RNA from which the TCR library was made. An endocrinology department in Xi'an, China, supplied the patients. The sample was also linked to a second study, of T cells in Graves' hyperthyroidism and ophthalmopathy. From that study: Each patient was aged 18 to 65 and had newly diagnosed hyperthyroidism of under 2 months' duration. Used for diagnoses were clinical symptoms, serum thyroxine and TRAb, thyroid ultrasound and orbital computed tomography. From stable hyperthyroidism, ophthalmopathy was set apart by a 13 V-J model.

This clonotype was obtained from a woman aged 25 to 39 with Graves disease. This sample comprised peripheral blood mononuclear cells (PBMCs), obtained at new diagnosis, from a patient treated with antithyroid drugs.

The CDR3 DNA reads as TGTGCCACCAGCGTCTACCCTATAAGGGACAACACCGATGACTCTGGAAACACCATATATTTT. Translated, it gives CATSVYPIRDNTDDSGNTIYF. V gene TRBV15 combines with J gene TRBJ1-3, with D possibly being TRBD1 (6 bases). Germline V gene data show CDR1 as LNHNV and CDR2 as YYDKDF (reference sequence). CDR3 length: 21 residues. The V and J ends lost 5 bases and 0 bases respectively, with 29 bases between them.